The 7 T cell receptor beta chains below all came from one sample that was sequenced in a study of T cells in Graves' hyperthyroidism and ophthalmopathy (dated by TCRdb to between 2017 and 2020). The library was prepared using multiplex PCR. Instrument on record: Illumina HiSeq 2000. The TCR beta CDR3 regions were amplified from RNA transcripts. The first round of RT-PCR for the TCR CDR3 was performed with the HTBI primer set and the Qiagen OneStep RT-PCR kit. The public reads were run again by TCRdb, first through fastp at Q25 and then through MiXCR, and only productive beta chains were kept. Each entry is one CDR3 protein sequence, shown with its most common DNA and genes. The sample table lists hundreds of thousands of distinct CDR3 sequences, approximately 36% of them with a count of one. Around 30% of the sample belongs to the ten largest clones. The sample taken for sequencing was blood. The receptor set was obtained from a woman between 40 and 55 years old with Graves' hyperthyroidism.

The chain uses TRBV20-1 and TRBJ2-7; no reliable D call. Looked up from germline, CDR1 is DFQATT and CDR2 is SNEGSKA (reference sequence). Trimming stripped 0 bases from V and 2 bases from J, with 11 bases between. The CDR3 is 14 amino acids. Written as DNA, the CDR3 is TGCAGTGCTAGAGATATTGGTAAAACCTACGAGCAGTACTTC. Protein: CSARDIGKTYEQYF.

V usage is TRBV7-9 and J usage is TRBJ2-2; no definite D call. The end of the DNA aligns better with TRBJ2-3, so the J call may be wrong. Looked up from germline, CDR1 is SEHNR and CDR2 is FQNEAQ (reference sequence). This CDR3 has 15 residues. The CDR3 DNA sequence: TGTGCCAGCAGCTTACTTTCAGCGAGCACAGATACGCAGTATTTT. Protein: CASSLLSASTDTQYF.

For the CDR3, the DNA is TGCAGCGTTGGTCCTGCGGGAGGCGCAGATACGCAGTATTTT. Translation: CSVGPAGGADTQYF. The chain has TRBV29-1 and TRBJ2-3; TRBD2 matches 8 bases. This CDR3 has 14 residues. V was pared by 4 bases and J by 4 bases, with 7 bases of the junction left unmatched. Germline assignment: CDR1 SQVTM and CDR2 ANQGSEA.

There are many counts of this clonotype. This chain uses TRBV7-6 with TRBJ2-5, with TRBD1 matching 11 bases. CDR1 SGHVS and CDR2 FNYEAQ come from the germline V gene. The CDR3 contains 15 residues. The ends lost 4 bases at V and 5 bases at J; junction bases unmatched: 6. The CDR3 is CASSSVGQGAETQYF. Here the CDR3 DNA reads TGTGCCAGCAGCTCAGTCGGACAGGGGGCGGAGACCCAGTACTTC.

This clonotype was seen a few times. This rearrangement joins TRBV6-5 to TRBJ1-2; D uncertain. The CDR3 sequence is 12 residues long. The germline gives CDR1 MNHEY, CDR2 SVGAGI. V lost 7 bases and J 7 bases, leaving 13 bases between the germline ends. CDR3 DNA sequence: TGTGCCAGCATGGTAGAGGTGCGTGGCTACACCTTC. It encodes CASMVEVRGYTF.

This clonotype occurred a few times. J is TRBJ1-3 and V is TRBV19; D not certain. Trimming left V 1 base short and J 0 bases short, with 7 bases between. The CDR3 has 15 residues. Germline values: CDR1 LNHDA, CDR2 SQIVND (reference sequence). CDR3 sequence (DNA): TGTGCCAGTAGTATAGCTATTAACTCTGGAAACACCATATATTTT. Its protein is CASSIAINSGNTIYF.

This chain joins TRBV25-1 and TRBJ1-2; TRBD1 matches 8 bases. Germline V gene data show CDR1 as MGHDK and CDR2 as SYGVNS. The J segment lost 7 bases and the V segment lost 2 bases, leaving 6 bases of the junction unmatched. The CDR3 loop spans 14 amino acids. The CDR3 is CASSEPQGARGYTF. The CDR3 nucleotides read TGTGCCAGCAGTGAACCCCAGGGGGCACGTGGCTACACCTTC.